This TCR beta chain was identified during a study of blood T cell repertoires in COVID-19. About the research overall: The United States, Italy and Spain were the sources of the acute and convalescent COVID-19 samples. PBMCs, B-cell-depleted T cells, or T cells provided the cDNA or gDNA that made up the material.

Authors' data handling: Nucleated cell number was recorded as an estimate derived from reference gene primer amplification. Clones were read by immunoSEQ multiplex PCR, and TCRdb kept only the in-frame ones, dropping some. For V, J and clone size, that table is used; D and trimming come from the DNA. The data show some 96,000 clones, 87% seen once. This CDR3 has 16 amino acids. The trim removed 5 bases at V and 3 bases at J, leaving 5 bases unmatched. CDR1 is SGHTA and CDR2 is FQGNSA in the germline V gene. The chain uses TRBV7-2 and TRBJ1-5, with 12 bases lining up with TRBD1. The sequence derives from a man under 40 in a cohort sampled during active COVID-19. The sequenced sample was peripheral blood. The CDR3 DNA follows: TGTGCCAGCAGCGCAGGGGGACAGGGGGCCAATCAGCCCCAGCATTTT. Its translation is CASSAGGQGANQPQHF.